A single sample is the source of the 21 T cell receptor beta chains below, sequenced in a study of T cell repertoires in ileal Crohn's disease. Clones were read by immunoSEQ multiplex PCR, and TCRdb kept only the in-frame ones, dropping some. The table lists about 31,000 clones, 80% to 85% of them singletons. Material for sequencing was ileal tissue. These receptor sequences come from an adult with Crohn's disease.

The chain combines TRBV5-1 with TRBJ2-7; maybe TRBD1 (6 bases). The germline V gene encodes CDR1 SGHRS and CDR2 YFSETQ. This CDR3 has 14 amino acids. Deletions cut 3 bases from V and 5 bases from J, with 15 bases between. The CDR3 bases are TGCGCCAGCAGCTCGATACCGGGACACCACGAGCAGTACTTC. As protein: CASSSIPGHHEQYF.

The gene calls are TRBV15 and TRBJ2-6; 7 bases align to TRBD1. CDR3 length equals 19 residues. Germline V gene data show CDR1 as LNHNV and CDR2 as YYDKDF (reference sequence). After removal of 5 bases from V and 0 bases from J, the junction contained 13 bases not matched to a gene. CDR3 amino acids: CATSGVSGQTSSGANVLTF. CDR3 nucleotides: TGTGCCACCAGCGGGGTCTCGGGACAGACGAGCTCTGGGGCCAACGTCCTGACTTTC.

CDR3 DNA: TGCGCCAGCAGCTTCGGGACCCCGGGGGATGGCTACACCTTC. Amino acids: CASSFGTPGDGYTF. The chain has TRBV5-1 and TRBJ1-2; weak D call: TRBD1 (5 bases). Germline CDR1 SGHRS, CDR2 YFSETQ. Between the trimmed V and J ends, which lost 2 bases and 6 bases, there was a span of 14 bases. The CDR3 is made up of 14 amino acids.

CDR3 amino acids: CASSVGLGADTQYF. CDR3 DNA sequence: TGTGCCAGCAGCGTAGGGCTAGGGGCAGATACGCAGTATTTT. This chain uses TRBV9 with TRBJ2-3; possible D gene TRBD1, 5 bases. V lost 0 bases, J lost 4 bases, and 9 bases lay in between. Germline V gene lookup returns CDR1 SGDLS and CDR2 YYNGEE. This CDR3 contains 14 residues.

This clone occurred a few times. The V call is TRBV19, the J call TRBJ1-3; 7 nucleotides agree with TRBD1. Germline V lookup: CDR1 LNHDA, CDR2 SQIVND (reference sequence). V gave up 10 bases and J gave up 1 base; unmatched junction bases: 10. The CDR3 is made up of 15 amino acids. The CDR3 loop is CATQDRRLSGNTIYF. In DNA, the CDR3 is TGTGCCACTCAGGACAGGCGGCTTTCTGGAAACACCATATATTTT.

The rearrangement links TRBV6-5 to TRBJ1-2; maybe TRBD1 (6 bases). The CDR3 has 15 residues. Per the germline V gene, CDR1 is MNHEY and CDR2 is SVGAGI. V lost 1 base, J lost 7 bases, and 16 bases lay in between. The CDR3 DNA reads TGTGCCAGCAGTTACTTCCACAGGGCCCAGGGTGGCTACACCTTC. It encodes CASSYFHRAQGGYTF.

V gene TRBV6-5 combines with J gene TRBJ2-7; D is possibly TRBD2 (6 bases). Germline lookup yields CDR1 MNHEY and CDR2 SVGAGI. There are 13 residues in the CDR3. Between the trimmed V and J ends, which lost 6 bases and 2 bases, there was a span of 11 bases. This CDR3 is CASRRDGPYEQYF. Written as DNA, the CDR3 is TGTGCCAGCAGGCGGGACGGACCCTACGAGCAGTACTTC.

V usage is TRBV7-6 and J usage is TRBJ1-6, with TRBD1 matching 8 bases. The trim removed 5 bases at V and 9 bases at J, leaving 21 bases unmatched. Looked up from germline, CDR1 is SGHVS and CDR2 is FNYEAQ. CDR3 size: 19 residues. The CDR3 sequence is CASSPVLGTGMGISSPLHF. In DNA form, the CDR3 reads TGTGCCAGCAGCCCCGTCCTCGGGACAGGCATGGGGATTAGTTCACCCCTCCACTTT.

J is TRBJ2-1 and V is TRBV15, with D perhaps matching TRBD1 (5 bases). V dropped 8 bases and J dropped 8 bases, with 13 bases sitting between them. Germline CDR1 reads LNHNV; CDR2 reads YYDKDF (reference sequence). The CDR3 totals 12 residues. This CDR3 reads CATQARADEQFF. For the CDR3, the DNA is TGTGCCACCCAAGCCAGGGCCGATGAGCAGTTCTTC.

To note about this clone: The sample holds other DNA sequences that translate to the same CDR3. The genes are TRBV29-1 and TRBJ1-5; D is perhaps TRBD1 (5 bases). Trimming shortened V by 7 bases and J by 4 bases, and 23 bases separated the two germline ends. The CDR3 has 16 residues. From germline, CDR1 is SQVTM and CDR2 ANQGSEA. CDR3 nucleotides: TGCAGCGAGAACCGGGGACTACCCTCGAGTAATCAGCCCCAGCATTTT. Protein: CSENRGLPSSNQPQHF.

The rearrangement joins TRBV2 to TRBJ2-7, with TRBD2 identical over 8 bases. The CDR3 is 15 amino acids. V gave up 6 bases and J gave up 4 bases; unmatched junction bases: 11. The V gene's germline CDR1 is SNHLY and CDR2 FYNNEI. The DNA for the CDR3 is TGTGCCAGCAGACGACTAACGGGGGGGCATTACGAGCAGTACTTC. This encodes CASRRLTGGHYEQYF.

This rearrangement joins TRBV4-2 to TRBJ2-3; possible D gene TRBD1, 6 bases. The CDR3 is 17 residues long. Germline CDR1 reads LGHNA; CDR2 reads YNFKEQ. The V end was cut by 1 base, the J end by 1 base, with 15 bases between. The CDR3, as DNA: TGTGCCAGCAGCCAAGGGGCAGACCAGGGGCGCACAGATACGCAGTATTTT. It translates to CASSQGADQGRTDTQYF.

This clone has only a few counts. This chain joins TRBV2 and TRBJ2-7; a possible D gene is TRBD1 (6 bases). V was cut by 5 bases and J by 2 bases, with 13 bases left in between. Germline assignment: CDR1 SNHLY and CDR2 FYNNEI. The CDR3 is 14 residues long. The CDR3: CASSLGTPAYEQYF. The CDR3 DNA sequence: TGTGCCAGCAGTCTTGGGACACCAGCCTACGAGCAGTACTTC.

The chain carries TRBV6-5 and TRBJ1-3, with D perhaps matching TRBD1 (5 bases). CDR1 MNHEY and CDR2 SVGAGI come from the germline V gene. The length of the CDR3 is 15 residues. Trimming left V 8 bases short and J 2 bases short, with 16 bases between. CDR3: CASQSAGGPGNTIYF. The DNA for the CDR3 is TGTGCCAGCCAGAGTGCGGGGGGACCTGGAAACACCATATATTTT.

The rearrangement uses TRBV30 and TRBJ2-7; D perhaps matches TRBD1 (7 bases). Trimming shortened V by 5 bases and J by 0 bases, and 17 bases separated the two germline ends. Germline V gives CDR1 GTSNPN, CDR2 SVGIG (reference sequence). The CDR3 consists of 15 residues. In nucleotides, the CDR3 is TGTGCCTGGTCCTATCGCGGGACAGACTCCTACGAGCAGTACTTC. It is translated as CAWSYRGTDSYEQYF.

V is TRBV2 and J is TRBJ2-7, with D tentatively TRBD1 (5 bases). CDR3 length: 12 residues. The V and J ends lost 6 bases and 6 bases respectively, with 12 bases between them. Germline CDR1 and CDR2: SNHLY and FYNNEI. The CDR3 DNA is TGTGCCAGCAGCTGGGATAGGGGCGAGCAGTACTTC. Translated: CASSWDRGEQYF.

The chain employs TRBV10-3 and TRBJ2-7; D perhaps matches TRBD2 (5 bases). The CDR3 loop spans 15 amino acids. The V gene's germline CDR1 is ENHRY and CDR2 SYGVKD. V lost 3 bases, J lost 5 bases, and 17 bases lay in between. CDR3 region: CAISESKGGPDEQYF. Here the CDR3 DNA reads TGTGCCATCAGTGAATCGAAGGGCGGGCCGGACGAGCAGTACTTC.

The genes are TRBV28 and TRBJ2-7; no reliable D call. V shed 10 bases and J shed 0 bases, with 13 bases lying between them. This CDR3 comprises 13 residues. Germline V gives CDR1 MDHEN, CDR2 SYDVKM. CDR3 nucleotide sequence: TGTGCCACTGTCGAACAGAGCTCCTACGAGCAGTACTTC. Protein product: CATVEQSSYEQYF.

V is TRBV6-5 and J is TRBJ2-3, with D tentatively TRBD1 (6 bases). CDR1 is MNHEY, CDR2 SVGAGI, per germline. V was trimmed by 3 bases and J by 0 bases, leaving 10 bases between them. This CDR3 region has 15 residues. The CDR3 nucleotides read TGTGCCAGCAGTTATTCGGGACACAGCACAGATACGCAGTATTTT. Translation gives CASSYSGHSTDTQYF.

Here the CDR3 DNA reads TGTGCCAGCAGCGTAGACAGTGGTTTCTATGGCTACACCTTC. Translation gives CASSVDSGFYGYTF. This chain uses TRBV9 with TRBJ1-2; D is ambiguous. This CDR3 spans 14 amino acids. Germline V gives CDR1 SGDLS, CDR2 YYNGEE. V shed 0 bases and J shed 4 bases, with 10 bases lying between them.

The chain couples TRBV29-1 to TRBJ1-2; TRBD1 matches at 8 bases. The CDR3 runs to 13 residues. Looked up from germline, CDR1 is SQVTM and CDR2 is ANQGSEA. The trim removed 6 bases at V and 2 bases at J, leaving 5 bases unmatched. In nucleotides, the CDR3 is TGCAGCGTCCAAAGGGACAGGAACTATGGCTACACCTTC. It is translated as CSVQRDRNYGYTF.